The 29 T cell receptor beta chains below come from one sample, sequenced in a study of T cells in Graves' hyperthyroidism and ophthalmopathy. Amplification of TCR beta CDR3 regions used RNA as the template. RT-PCR in the first round (using the HTBI primer set) targeted the TCR CDR3. TCRdb recomputed calls from the multiplex PCR reads with MiXCR, one row per CDR3 protein. In the table there are about 520,000 distinct CDR3 sequences, around 24% of which are singletons. Input material: blood. These receptors all stem from a woman in her thirties with Graves' ophthalmopathy.

This clonotype occurred many times. The rearrangement links TRBV7-3 to TRBJ1-2; no firm D call. With 5 bases removed from V and 5 bases from J, the gap between germline ends came to 12 bases. Germline V gene lookup returns CDR1 SGHTA and CDR2 FQGTGA. This CDR3 region has 13 residues. The CDR3, as DNA: TGTGCCAGCAGCCAAGGGTTAGGGTATGGCTACACCTTC. Translation: CASSQGLGYGYTF.

This rearrangement joins TRBV20-1 to TRBJ2-7; no reliable D call. CDR1 and CDR2 (germline): DFQATT, SNEGSKA (reference sequence). The CDR3 contains 12 residues. CDR3 loop: CSVTKNSYEQYF. Here the CDR3 DNA reads TGCAGCGTCACTAAGAATTCCTACGAGCAGTACTTC.

Ten or more counts support this clonotype. V gene TRBV11-2 combines with J gene TRBJ1-5; D is undetermined. From germline, CDR1 is SGHAT and CDR2 FQNNGV. The CDR3 covers 15 residues. V was shortened by 4 bases and J by 5 bases, with 15 bases between the two germline ends. CDR3 loop: CASSSIPTVDQPQHF. CDR3 nucleotide sequence: TGTGCCAGCAGCTCGATCCCGACGGTAGATCAGCCCCAGCATTTT.

The V gene is TRBV6-1, the J gene TRBJ1-2; a weak D match, TRBD1 (6 bases). Germline V lookup: CDR1 MNHNS, CDR2 SASEGT. The CDR3 totals 13 residues. V was trimmed by 5 bases and J by 6 bases, leaving 13 bases between them. The CDR3 loop reads CASSPEGVHGYTF. As DNA, the CDR3 is TGTGCCAGCAGTCCAGAGGGGGTCCATGGCTACACCTTC.

The sample holds many counts of this clonotype. The chain has TRBV6-4 and TRBJ2-7, with D tentatively TRBD1 (6 bases). Trimming took 7 bases from V and 0 from J, leaving 22 bases between them. The germline V gene has CDR1 MRHNA and CDR2 SNTAGT. The CDR3 is 17 residues long. In nucleotides, the CDR3 is TGTGCCAGCACCCGATCTCACGGGACACTGAGCTCCTACGAGCAGTACTTC. This codes for CASTRSHGTLSSYEQYF.

CDR3 sequence reads: CASSFDYGPSSYEQYF. The CDR3 nucleotides are TGTGCCAGCAGTTTTGATTACGGACCGAGCTCCTACGAGCAGTACTTC. V and J are TRBV28 and TRBJ2-7; no clear D. Germline CDR1 is MDHEN and CDR2 is SYDVKM. The CDR3 has 16 amino acids. V lost 3 bases and J lost 0, with 15 bases in between.

The chain couples TRBV11-2 to TRBJ1-1; perhaps TRBD1 as D (5 bases). CDR3 size: 14 residues. CDR1 SGHAT and CDR2 FQNNGV come from the germline V gene. The V and J ends lost 2 bases and 5 bases respectively, with 12 bases between them. In nucleotides, the CDR3 is TGTGCCAGCAGCTTAACCAACACAGGAACTGAAGCTTTCTTT. It yields the protein CASSLTNTGTEAFF.

This clonotype was seen ten or more times. This chain joins TRBV19 and TRBJ1-1; the match to TRBD1 covers 7 bases. There are 15 residues in the CDR3. Trimming took 3 bases from V and 3 from J; bases not matched to a gene: 7. CDR1 is LNHDA and CDR2 is SQIVND in the germline V gene (reference sequence). The chain's CDR3 is CASSIWGRGDTEAFF. CDR3 nucleotides: TGTGCCAGTAGTATTTGGGGCAGGGGGGACACTGAAGCTTTCTTT.

The chain links TRBV2 to TRBJ1-2; 10 bases agree with TRBD1. Germline CDR1 and CDR2: SNHLY and FYNNEI. The CDR3 contains 15 residues. V lost 8 bases, J lost 3 bases, and 9 bases stayed unmatched. In nucleotides, the CDR3 is TGTGCCAGCGGCGACAGGGGGCGGCTAGACTATGGCTACACCTTC. It translates to CASGDRGRLDYGYTF.

This clonotype was observed many times. The chain couples TRBV4-1 to TRBJ1-2; D remains ambiguous. This CDR3 has 15 residues. Trimming shortened V by 4 bases and J by 0 bases, and 12 bases separated the two germline ends. CDR1 MGHRA and CDR2 YSYEKL come from the germline V gene. This chain's CDR3 is CASSLDGATNYGYTF. For the CDR3, the DNA is TGCGCCAGCAGCCTAGACGGAGCGACTAACTATGGCTACACCTTC.

This clonotype was counted at least ten times. V gene TRBV2 combines with J gene TRBJ1-1; 7 nucleotides agree with TRBD1. CDR1 is SNHLY and CDR2 is FYNNEI in the germline V gene. The CDR3 covers 14 residues. Trimming removed 7 bases from V and 7 bases from J; junction bases left unmatched: 12. DNA of the CDR3: TGTGCCAGCACTAGGCAGGGGGGCATGGATGAAGCTTTCTTT. It specifies CASTRQGGMDEAFF. Based on the CDR3 plus reference TRBV2 and TRBJ1-1, the full variable domain is EPEVTQTPSHQVTQMGQEVILRCVPISNHLYFYWYRQILGQKVEFLVSFYNNEISEKSEIFDDQFSVERPDGSNFTLKIRSTKLEDSAMYFCASTRQGGMDEAFFGQGTRLTVV.

This rearrangement joins TRBV20-1 to TRBJ2-2; tentatively, D is TRBD1 (5 bases). There are 16 residues in the CDR3. The V end lost 4 bases, the J end lost 6 bases, and 21 bases lay between the germline ends. CDR1 DFQATT and CDR2 SNEGSKA come from the germline V gene (reference sequence). For the CDR3, the DNA is TGCAGTGCTAAACCTCCGTGGAGACAGTCCTCCGGGGAGCTGTTTTTT. Translating it yields CSAKPPWRQSSGELFF.

This chain joins TRBV20-1 and TRBJ1-5; TRBD1 might be the D (5 bases). V dropped 3 bases and J dropped 4 bases, with 19 bases sitting between them. The CDR3 spans 16 residues. The germline V gene encodes CDR1 DFQATT and CDR2 SNEGSKA (reference sequence). Here the CDR3 DNA reads TGCAGTGCTAGCCCCGGGACCCGACTTCTTAATCAGCCCCAGCATTTT. It specifies CSASPGTRLLNQPQHF.

This clonotype appeared many times. An end of the junction differs from the germline gene, which may be a read error. This chain connects TRBV6-2 or TRBV6-3 to TRBJ2-5, with D perhaps matching TRBD1 (6 bases). This CDR3 is 13 amino acids long. The V gene's germline CDR1 is MNHEY and CDR2 SVGEGT. CDR3 nucleotide sequence: TGTGTCAGCAGTTTAGGGGGACAAGAGACCCAGTACTTC. Protein sequence: CVSSLGGQETQYF.

J is TRBJ2-7 and V is TRBV2, with 11 nucleotides matching TRBD1. CDR1 is SNHLY, CDR2 FYNNEI, per germline. The CDR3 has 12 residues. Trimming cost V 10 bases and J 6 bases; bases outside gene matches: 5. CDR3 sequence: CATGQGASEQYF. The DNA of the CDR3 is TGTGCCACCGGACAGGGGGCATCCGAGCAGTACTTC.

This clonotype was seen at least ten times. The DNA of the CDR3 is TGTGCCAGCAGCCCTGGACAGGGGGAAGAGACCCAGTACTTC. It translates to CASSPGQGEETQYF. This chain connects TRBV11-2 to TRBJ2-5; 10 bases map to TRBD1. This CDR3 contains 14 residues. In germline, CDR1 is SGHAT, CDR2 FQNNGV. J gave up 3 bases and V 5 bases, and 3 bases lay outside the gene matches.

This clonotype came up many times. This chain links TRBV6-2 or TRBV6-3 with TRBJ1-1, with a tentative D call TRBD1 (5 bases). The germline V gene encodes CDR1 MNHEY and CDR2 SVGEGT. Trimming took off 2 bases at V and 0 bases at J, with 16 bases between the two ends. This CDR3 spans 17 amino acids. CDR3 amino acids: CASSYPLFDRMNTEAFF. The CDR3 region has the DNA TGTGCCAGCAGTTACCCGCTTTTCGACAGAATGAACACTGAAGCTTTCTTT.

This clonotype showed up just a few times. At one boundary the junction diverges from the germline segment, which might be a read error. The V gene is TRBV3-1, the J gene TRBJ2-7; D unresolved. CDR3 size: 14 residues. Germline-derived CDR1 and CDR2 are LGHDT and YNNKEL (reference sequence). CDR3 sequence: CASSQRGGSFEQYF. In nucleotides, the CDR3 is TGTGCCAGCAGCCAACGCGGTGGGTCCTTCGAGCAGTACTTC.

The chain employs TRBV4-1 and TRBJ2-3, with D possibly being TRBD1 or TRBD2 (6 bases each). This CDR3 has 18 amino acids. Germline assignment: CDR1 MGHRA and CDR2 YSYEKL. V was shortened by 1 base and J by 2 bases, with 19 bases between the two germline ends. In nucleotides, the CDR3 is TGCGCCAGCAGCCAAGTGTGGCCTCGGGGGACAAACACAGATACGCAGTATTTT. It specifies CASSQVWPRGTNTDTQYF.

The gene calls are TRBV6-5 and TRBJ1-1, with D unresolved. Germline assignment: CDR1 MNHEY and CDR2 SVGAGI. CDR3 length: 13 residues. V was clipped by 4 bases and J by 5 bases, with 11 bases between them. The CDR3 spells CASSSGVATEAFF. DNA of the CDR3: TGTGCCAGCAGTTCTGGTGTTGCTACTGAAGCTTTCTTT.

This clonotype was found a few times. The V gene is TRBV5-6, the J gene TRBJ1-1; TRBD1 agrees at 8 bases. V was clipped by 2 bases and J by 4 bases; unmatched bases: 13. Germline V lookup: CDR1 SGHDT, CDR2 YYEEEE. The CDR3 runs to 17 residues. CDR3 DNA: TGTGCCAGCAGCTTAATCCGGTTTGGCAGGGGGCTCACTGAAGCTTTCTTT. As protein: CASSLIRFGRGLTEAFF. Full variable domain (missing parts from reference TRBV5-6 and TRBJ1-1): DAGVTQSPTHLIKTRGQQVTLRCSPKSGHDTVSWYQQALGQGPQFIFQYYEEEERQRGNFPDRFSGHQFPNYSSELNVNALLLGDSALYLCASSLIRFGRGLTEAFFGQGTRLTVV.

This clonotype was recorded a few times. The V call is TRBV20-1, the J call TRBJ1-1; no definite D call. The germline V and J ends were trimmed by 5 bases and 3 bases, with 13 bases remaining between them. Germline lookup yields CDR1 DFQATT and CDR2 SNEGSKA (reference sequence). This CDR3 contains 13 residues. Written as DNA, the CDR3 is TGCAGTGCTGCCCGGAACGGGGACACTGAAGCTTTCTTT. Amino acids: CSAARNGDTEAFF.

This clonotype showed up just a few times. Relative to the germline gene, one junction end is altered; a read error may explain this. The CDR3 spells CSVPDRSSTEACF. The CDR3 nucleotides read TGCAGCGTACCCGACAGGTCCAGCACTGAAGCTTGCTTT. This chain uses TRBV29-1 with TRBJ1-1, with D maybe TRBD1 (6 bases). The CDR3 runs to 13 residues. Germline values: CDR1 SQVTM, CDR2 ANQGSEA.

This clonotype was counted many times. The chain carries TRBV6-1 and TRBJ2-5; 10 bases match TRBD2. Trimming at V came to 6 bases and at J to 0 bases, leaving 7 bases not matched to a gene. The CDR3 totals 16 residues. The V gene's germline CDR1 is MNHNS and CDR2 SASEGT. The DNA for the CDR3 is TGTGCCAGCAGAGCTAGCGGGAGCGGGTACCAAGAGACCCAGTACTTC. Its translation is CASRASGSGYQETQYF.

This clonotype came up many times. The chain couples TRBV7-2 to TRBJ1-1, with D possibly being TRBD1 (5 bases). Trimming stripped 7 bases from V and 1 base from J, with 13 bases between. This CDR3 is built from 14 residues. Germline V gene sequence: CDR1 SGHTA, CDR2 FQGNSA. CDR3 sequence reads: CASTLSRGNTEAFF. The CDR3 coding sequence is TGTGCCAGCACCCTTAGTAGGGGGAACACTGAAGCTTTCTTT.

There are many counts of this clonotype. The chain carries TRBV6-5 and TRBJ2-7; D gene uncertain. There are 13 residues in the CDR3. Germline CDR1 MNHEY, CDR2 SVGAGI. V lost 7 bases to trimming and J lost 5 bases, with 15 bases between them. The CDR3 protein is CASTDWGIHEQYF. CDR3 in DNA: TGTGCCAGCACCGACTGGGGTATCCACGAGCAGTACTTC.

The gene calls are TRBV7-9 and TRBJ1-2, with D possibly TRBD1 on 5 matching bases. The CDR3 has 13 residues. Germline CDR1 and CDR2: SEHNR and FQNEAQ (reference sequence). The V gene lost 6 bases and the J gene lost 8 bases, with 16 bases spanning the gap. The CDR3 DNA is TGTGCCAGCAGGTATAACCAGGGTAGCGGCTACACCTTC. It yields the protein CASRYNQGSGYTF. Together with reference TRBV7-9 and TRBJ1-2, the CDR3 gives the full variable domain: DTGVSQNPRHKITKRGQNVTFRCDPISEHNRLYWYRQTLGQGPEFLTYFQNEAQLEKSRLLSDRFSAERPKGSFSTLEIQRTEQGDSAMYLCASRYNQGSGYTFGSGTRLTVV.

Here the CDR3 reads CASSLGTAYNQPQHF. CDR3 coding DNA: TGTGCCAGCAGCTTAGGGACAGCTTACAATCAGCCCCAGCATTTT. The chain joins TRBV7-8 to TRBJ1-5; the D gene is possibly TRBD1 (6 bases). CDR3 size: 15 residues. The germline V and J ends were trimmed by 1 base and 3 bases, with 10 bases remaining between them. The germline V gene has CDR1 SGHVS and CDR2 FQNEAQ.

V usage is TRBV6-2 or TRBV6-3 and J usage is TRBJ1-5, with D tentatively TRBD1 (6 bases). V dropped 4 bases and J dropped 3 bases, with 13 bases sitting between them. Germline V gene data show CDR1 as MNHEY and CDR2 as SVGEGT. CDR3 size: 15 residues. The CDR3: CASSLASGANQPQHF. CDR3 coding DNA: TGTGCCAGCAGTTTAGCTTCAGGGGCCAATCAGCCCCAGCATTTT.